This T cell receptor beta chain is drawn from a study of Tregs in tolerant kidney transplant recipients (dated by TCRdb to the late 2010s). Background for the entire study: The study applied TCRbeta sequencing to find donor-specific regulatory T cells before combined kidney and bone marrow transplantation and then followed those same cells after transplant. Several methods of expanding Tregs specific for an allogeneic donor were compared by TCRbeta repertoire sequencing in a few healthy controls. General findings and caveats noted by the study authors: The most biologically relevant and donor-specific TCRbeta repertoire appeared to be identified by expanding Tregs with activated donor B cells. Biological reproducibility was not examined directly, but technical replication error appeared to be minimal. Because only a small number of patients were included, the study had limitations, and the results will need to be validated in larger populations as well as under other immunosuppression protocols.

Genomic DNA was extracted from sorted cells with the QIAGEN DNeasy Blood and Tissue Kit for TCRbeta CDR3 sequencing. High-throughput TCRbeta CDR3 sequencing, which included PCR amplification with bias correction and internal controls, was done commercially through immunoSEQ. The published analysis was carried out like this. Unique productive TCRbeta sequences were defined by CDR3 nucleotide sequence where primers matched, otherwise by CDR3 amino acid sequence with Vbeta and Jbeta genes. To correct sorting error, sequences shared between sorted populations at a frequency ratio of 2:1 or less were removed; the rest were assigned to the higher population. A sequence counted as donor-reactive if, in CFSE-low cells, the sequence had a frequency of at least 0.01% and was expanded at least 5-fold compared with unstimulated cells. Repertoire divergence was quantified by Jensen-Shannon divergence using the top 100 TCRbeta sequences ranked by frequency. For any sample with multiple sequencing runs, sorting error was corrected in each run separately before the runs were pooled. The table comes from immuneACCESS by way of TCRdb, which keeps in-frame sequences with V and J called. Part of the clones is missing from these tables; in studies checked, under half for an unresolved V gene and the rest for unknown reasons. The V and J calls and clone size come from that table; D and trimming were worked out from the DNA. In all, the sample holds hundreds of thousands of clones, and about four fifths of those were seen once. The top ten clones comprise about 0.64% of the sample.

Reading the germline V gene gives CDR1 SGHDN and CDR2 FVKESK. Its CDR3 holds 13 amino acids, cysteine through phenylalanine. Only the CDR3 region is kept as DNA, spanning 39 bases read in frame from base 1. V ends up 4 bases short and J 12 bases short, with an unmatched junction base count of 8. To note about this clone: This clone's antigen is unknown. It has no much larger one-base neighbor in the sample; base qualities were not kept.

Unstimulated Tregs (CD4+CD25+CD127-), CD4+ non-Tregs (CD4+CD25-), CD4 and CD8 cells were FACS-sorted from thawed PBMCs. Blood from healthy controls was obtained either as purchased buffy coats or from healthy volunteers. Healthy control blood was separated into PBMCs by Ficoll density gradient and cryopreserved, and patient PBMCs were collected both before and after transplant. The sequencing input was CD4+ T cells from blood. The chain is encoded by TRBV14 joined to TRBJ2-1; 8 bases in the middle match TRBD1. This receptor was identified in a human donor in good health. The DNA sequence is TGTGCCAGCAGCCCAGACAGGGGCGATGGGCAGTTCTTC. Its coded protein is CASSPDRGDGQFF.